The sequence of this T cell receptor (beta chain) was determined in a study of T cell responses to AZD1222 COVID-19 vaccine. Overall study results and limits: Repertoire collection took place solely once the T cell response had peaked.

Profiling relied on immunoSEQ multiplex PCR, and the TCRdb table lists in-frame clones only, not all of them. The data contain tens of thousands of clones, roughly 90% of them singletons. The CDR3 loop spans 15 amino acids. Germline V CDR1 and CDR2: MNHEY, SVGEGT. Trimming removed 3 bases from V and 3 bases from J; junction bases left unmatched: 7. This clone was seen at least ten times. The antigen is unknown. This TCR came from an adult who received the AZD1222 COVID-19 vaccine. The V call is TRBV6-2 or TRBV6-3, the J call TRBJ1-1, with 7 bases lining up with TRBD1. The source material was peripheral blood, sampled 28 days after the second AZD1222 dose. The CDR3 sequence is CASSYDRVWDTEAFF. The CDR3 DNA reads TGTGCCAGCAGTTATGACAGGGTATGGGACACTGAAGCTTTCTTT.